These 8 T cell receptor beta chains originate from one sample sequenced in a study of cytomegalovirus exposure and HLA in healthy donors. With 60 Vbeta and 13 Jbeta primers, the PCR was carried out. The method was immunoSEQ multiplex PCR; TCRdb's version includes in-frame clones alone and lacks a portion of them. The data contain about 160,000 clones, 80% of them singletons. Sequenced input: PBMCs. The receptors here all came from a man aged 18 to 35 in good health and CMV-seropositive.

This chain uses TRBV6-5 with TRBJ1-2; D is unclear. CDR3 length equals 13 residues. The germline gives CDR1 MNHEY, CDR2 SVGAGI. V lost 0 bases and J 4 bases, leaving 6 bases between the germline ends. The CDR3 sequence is CASSYSFSYGYTF. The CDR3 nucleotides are TGTGCCAGCAGTTACTCGTTCAGCTATGGCTACACCTTC.

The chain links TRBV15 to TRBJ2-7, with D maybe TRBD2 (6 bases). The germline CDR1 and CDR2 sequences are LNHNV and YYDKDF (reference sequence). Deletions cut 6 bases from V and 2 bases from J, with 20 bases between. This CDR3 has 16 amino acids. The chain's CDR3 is CATSLGIREPTYEQYF. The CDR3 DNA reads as TGTGCCACCAGTCTAGGAATACGGGAGCCAACCTACGAGCAGTACTTC.

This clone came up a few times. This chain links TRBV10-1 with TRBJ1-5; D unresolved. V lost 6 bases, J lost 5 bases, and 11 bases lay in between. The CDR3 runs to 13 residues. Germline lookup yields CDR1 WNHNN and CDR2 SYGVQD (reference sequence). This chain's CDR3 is CASSANLDQPQHF. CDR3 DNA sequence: TGCGCCAGCAGCGCGAATCTAGATCAGCCCCAGCATTTT.

CDR3 in amino acids: CASSQGQGYGYTF. The CDR3 nucleotides are TGTGCCAGCAGCCAGGGACAGGGATATGGCTACACCTTC. V is TRBV7-9 and J is TRBJ1-2; 9 bases match TRBD1. V was pared by 5 bases and J by 5 bases, with 3 bases of the junction left unmatched. The CDR3 is 13 residues long. The V gene's germline CDR1 is SEHNR and CDR2 FQNEAQ (reference sequence).

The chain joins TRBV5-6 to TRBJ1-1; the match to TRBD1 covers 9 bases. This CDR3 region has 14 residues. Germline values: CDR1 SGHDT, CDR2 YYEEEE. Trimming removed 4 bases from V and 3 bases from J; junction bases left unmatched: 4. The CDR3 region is CASSRDRGYTEAFF. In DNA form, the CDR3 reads TGTGCCAGCAGCCGAGACAGGGGGTACACTGAAGCTTTCTTT.

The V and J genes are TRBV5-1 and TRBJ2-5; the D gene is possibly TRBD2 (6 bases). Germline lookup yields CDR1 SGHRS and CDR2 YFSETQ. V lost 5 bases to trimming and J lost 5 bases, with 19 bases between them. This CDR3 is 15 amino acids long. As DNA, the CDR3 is TGCGCCAGCAGGGGGGGTGATAGTAGTGTGGAGACCCAGTACTTC. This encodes CASRGGDSSVETQYF.

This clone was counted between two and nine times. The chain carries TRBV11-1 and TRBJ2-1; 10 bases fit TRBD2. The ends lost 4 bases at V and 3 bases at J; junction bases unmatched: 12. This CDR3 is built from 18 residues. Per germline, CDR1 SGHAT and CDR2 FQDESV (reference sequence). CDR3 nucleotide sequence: TGTGCCAGCAGCTCAGGACTAGCGGAGGGCAACCTCTACAATGAGCAGTTCTTC. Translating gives CASSSGLAEGNLYNEQFF. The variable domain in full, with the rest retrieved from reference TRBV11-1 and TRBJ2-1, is EAEVAQSPRYKITEKSQAVAFWCDPISGHATLYWYRQILGQGPELLVQFQDESVVDDSQLPKDRFSAERLKGVDSTLKIQPAELGDSAMYLCASSSGLAEGNLYNEQFFGPGTRLTVL.

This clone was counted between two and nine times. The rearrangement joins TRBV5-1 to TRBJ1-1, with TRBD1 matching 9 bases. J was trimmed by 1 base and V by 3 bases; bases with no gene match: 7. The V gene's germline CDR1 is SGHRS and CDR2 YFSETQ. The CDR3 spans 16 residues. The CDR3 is CASSSLPGQGNTEAFF. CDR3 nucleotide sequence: TGCGCCAGCAGCTCGCTCCCGGGACAGGGGAACACTGAAGCTTTCTTT.